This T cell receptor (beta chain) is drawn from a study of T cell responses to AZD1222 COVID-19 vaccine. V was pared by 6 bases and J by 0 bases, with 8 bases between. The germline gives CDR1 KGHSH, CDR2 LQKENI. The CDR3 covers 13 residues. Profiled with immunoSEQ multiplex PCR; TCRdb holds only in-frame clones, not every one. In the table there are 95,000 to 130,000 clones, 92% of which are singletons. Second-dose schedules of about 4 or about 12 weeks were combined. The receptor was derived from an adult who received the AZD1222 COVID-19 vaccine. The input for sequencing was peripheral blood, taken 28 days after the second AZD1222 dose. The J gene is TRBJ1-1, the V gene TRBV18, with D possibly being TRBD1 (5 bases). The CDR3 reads CASSRDLNTEAFF. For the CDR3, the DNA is TGTGCCAGCTCGCGGGACTTGAACACTGAAGCTTTCTTT.